A selection of T cell receptor beta chains follows, all from one sample in a study of sequential checkpoint blockade in melanoma. Sequencing was performed with immunoSEQ multiplex PCR; in TCRdb, only in-frame clones are kept and a portion is missing. The sample holds more than 15,000 clones, approximately 93% seen once. The sequences come from CD8+ T cells sorted from blood (inferred from file names), collected from a patient given nivolumab and ipilimumab in sequence. The receptor source for this set is a human donor with melanoma. The CDR3 runs from the conserved cysteine through the conserved F or W. The D gene is left open where the match is weak. Only some rows state a clone size, as once, few, many or a class for expanded clones.

d_gene: TRBD1; j_gene: TRBJ2-7; abundance: -; v_gene: TRBV30; CDR3aa: CAWRQDRHYEQYF; CDR3nt: TGTGCCTGGAGGCAGGACAGGCACTACGAGCAGTACTTC
d_gene: TRBD1; j_gene: TRBJ1-5; abundance: -; v_gene: TRBV5-6; CDR3aa: CASSLGTGNQPQHF; CDR3nt: TGTGCCAGCAGCTTGGGGACAGGGAATCAGCCCCAGCATTTT
d_gene: -; j_gene: TRBJ1-1; abundance: -; v_gene: TRBV27; CDR3aa: CASSLSTVPTEAFF; CDR3nt: TGTGCCAGCAGTTTATCCACAGTGCCAACTGAAGCTTTCTTT
d_gene: -; j_gene: TRBJ2-7; abundance: -; v_gene: TRBV27; CDR3aa: CASSPGRSYEQYF; CDR3nt: TGTGCCAGCAGCCCGGGTCGGTCCTACGAGCAGTACTTC
d_gene: -; j_gene: TRBJ1-1; abundance: -; v_gene: TRBV5-1; CDR3aa: CASTPEADGNTEAFF; CDR3nt: TGCGCCAGCACCCCAGAGGCAGACGGAAACACTGAAGCTTTCTTT
d_gene: -; j_gene: TRBJ1-1; abundance: once; v_gene: TRBV27; CDR3aa: CASSFPGQPEAFF; CDR3nt: TGTGCCAGCAGTTTCCCAGGACAGCCCGAAGCTTTCTTT
d_gene: -; j_gene: TRBJ1-4; abundance: -; v_gene: TRBV2; CDR3aa: CASSEWSPISMPPEKLFF; CDR3nt: TGTGCCAGCAGTGAATGGTCCCCCATCAGTATGCCCCCTGAAAAACTGTTTTTT
d_gene: -; j_gene: TRBJ2-7; abundance: -; v_gene: TRBV7-2; CDR3aa: CASSLALRGEQYF; CDR3nt: TGTGCCAGCAGCTTAGCGCTTAGAGGAGAGCAGTACTTC
d_gene: -; j_gene: TRBJ1-5; abundance: -; v_gene: TRBV15; CDR3aa: CATSRVREGNQPQHF; CDR3nt: TGTGCCACCAGCAGAGTCAGGGAGGGCAATCAGCCCCAGCATTTT
d_gene: -; j_gene: TRBJ1-4; abundance: -; v_gene: TRBV19; CDR3aa: CASSMGRPSPMFF; CDR3nt: TGTGCCAGTAGTATGGGCAGGCCCAGCCCCATGTTTTTT
d_gene: TRBD1; j_gene: TRBJ2-7; abundance: -; v_gene: TRBV27; CDR3aa: CASSLGQGNEQYF; CDR3nt: TGTGCCAGCAGTTTGGGACAGGGCAACGAGCAGTACTTC
d_gene: TRBD2; j_gene: TRBJ2-7; abundance: -; v_gene: TRBV7-9; CDR3aa: CASSLYGEREGPYEQYF; CDR3nt: TGTGCCAGCAGCTTATATGGAGAGCGGGAGGGCCCCTACGAGCAGTACTTC
d_gene: -; j_gene: TRBJ1-1; abundance: -; v_gene: TRBV4-1; CDR3aa: CASSQEEGQLLLNTEAFF; CDR3nt: TGCGCCAGCAGCCAAGAGGAAGGACAGCTCCTCCTGAACACTGAAGCTTTCTTT
d_gene: -; j_gene: TRBJ1-3; abundance: -; v_gene: TRBV4-3; CDR3aa: CASSQVQAGNTIYF; CDR3nt: TGCGCCAGCAGCCAAGTACAGGCTGGAAACACCATATATTTT
d_gene: -; j_gene: TRBJ1-1; abundance: few; v_gene: TRBV7-9; CDR3aa: CASSLAGNSPNTEAFF; CDR3nt: TGTGCCAGCAGCTTGGCCGGGAACAGCCCGAACACTGAAGCTTTCTTT
d_gene: -; j_gene: TRBJ2-7; abundance: -; v_gene: TRBV27; CDR3aa: CASSQARDIAYEQYF; CDR3nt: TGTGCCAGCAGTCAAGCCCGGGACATCGCCTACGAGCAGTACTTC
d_gene: TRBD1; j_gene: TRBJ1-1; abundance: -; v_gene: TRBV4-1; CDR3aa: CASSRDRVDTEAFF; CDR3nt: TGCGCCAGCAGCCGCGACAGGGTTGACACTGAAGCTTTCTTT
d_gene: -; j_gene: TRBJ2-7; abundance: -; v_gene: TRBV19; CDR3aa: CASSIGVGGSYEQYF; CDR3nt: TGTGCCAGTAGTATTGGTGTTGGCGGGTCCTACGAGCAGTACTTC
d_gene: TRBD2; j_gene: TRBJ2-7; abundance: -; v_gene: TRBV23-1; CDR3aa: CASSPDGGGLTYEQYF; CDR3nt: TGCGCCAGCAGTCCGGATGGGGGGGGACTAACCTACGAGCAGTACTTC
d_gene: -; j_gene: TRBJ2-7; abundance: -; v_gene: TRBV5-6; CDR3aa: CASSSGGSYEQYF; CDR3nt: TGTGCCAGCAGCTCGGGGGGCAGCTACGAGCAGTACTTC
d_gene: TRBD1; j_gene: TRBJ2-7; abundance: once; v_gene: TRBV13; CDR3aa: CASSLAGTGTYEQYF; CDR3nt: TGTGCCAGCAGCTTAGCGGGGACAGGGACCTACGAGCAGTACTTC
d_gene: -; j_gene: TRBJ1-1; abundance: -; v_gene: TRBV10-3; CDR3aa: CAISPQTGLNTEAFF; CDR3nt: TGTGCCATCAGTCCCCAGACAGGCTTGAACACTGAAGCTTTCTTT